These 24 T cell receptor beta chains came from one sample sequenced in a study of blood T cell repertoires in COVID-19. Using immunoSEQ multiplex PCR, the repertoire was profiled, and TCRdb retains in-frame clones only, with some absent. In the table there are about 480,000 clones, roughly 90% of which are singletons. Sequencing used peripheral blood. All receptors come from a woman in her twenties or thirties with acute or convalescent COVID-19.

The chain is built from TRBV28 and TRBJ2-4; D might be TRBD1 (5 bases). Germline values: CDR1 MDHEN, CDR2 SYDVKM. The CDR3 covers 15 residues. The V gene lost 2 bases and the J gene lost 8 bases, with 16 bases spanning the gap. The CDR3 is CASSLTRVAKDIQYF. The CDR3, as DNA: TGTGCCAGCAGTTTAACCAGGGTAGCAAAGGACATTCAGTACTTC.

The V gene is TRBV5-1, the J gene TRBJ2-7, with TRBD1 as a possible D gene (6 bases). Per the germline V gene, CDR1 is SGHRS and CDR2 is YFSETQ. Trimming took off 0 bases at V and 9 bases at J, with 13 bases between the two ends. This CDR3 has 13 residues. The CDR3: CASSLDQQGSQYF. Written as DNA, the CDR3 is TGCGCCAGCAGCTTGGACCAACAGGGCTCGCAGTACTTC.

The chain combines TRBV5-1 with TRBJ1-5; D may be TRBD1 (5 bases). The V end was cut by 5 bases, the J end by 3 bases, with 12 bases between. The CDR3 has 14 residues. Germline lookup yields CDR1 SGHRS and CDR2 YFSETQ. Written as DNA, the CDR3 is TGCGCCAGCAGGGGCGGGACGGACAATCAGCCCCAGCATTTT. It translates to CASRGGTDNQPQHF.

This chain connects TRBV6-5 to TRBJ2-2; 7 nucleotides match TRBD1. The germline V gene has CDR1 MNHEY and CDR2 SVGAGI. CDR3 length: 14 residues. The junction had 6 bases not matched to a gene; V was cut back by 7 bases and J by 4 bases. The CDR3 DNA follows: TGTGCCAGCAAAGCCAACAGGGGCACCGGGGAGCTGTTTTTT. It translates to CASKANRGTGELFF.

Only one count was recorded for this clone. J is TRBJ2-3 and V is TRBV28; 8 bases map to TRBD2. The germline V gene encodes CDR1 MDHEN and CDR2 SYDVKM. This CDR3 region has 15 residues. Trimming took 2 bases from V and 2 from J; bases not matched to a gene: 3. Here the CDR3 DNA reads TGTGCCAGCAGTTTACCGGGGGGGGCCACAGATACGCAGTATTTT. Residues: CASSLPGGATDTQYF.

The chain is built from TRBV5-1 and TRBJ2-3; unclear D gene. Between the trimmed V and J ends, which lost 2 bases and 2 bases, there was a span of 6 bases. The CDR3 totals 13 residues. Germline loops: CDR1 SGHRS, CDR2 YFSETQ. CDR3 amino acids: CASSLQTTDTQYF. CDR3 coding DNA: TGCGCCAGCAGCTTACAAACCACAGATACGCAGTATTTT.

The chain has TRBV7-3 and TRBJ2-5; tentatively, D is TRBD2 (6 bases). Germline-derived CDR1 and CDR2 are SGHTA and FQGTGA. CDR3 length equals 13 residues. Trimming cost V 4 bases and J 5 bases, with 11 bases left between them. CDR3 loop: CASSSNSGETQYF. CDR3 nucleotide sequence: TGTGCCAGCAGCTCTAATAGCGGTGAGACCCAGTACTTC.

In the case of this clone: The same CDR3 arises from other DNA sequences in this sample as well. The chain joins TRBV5-4 to TRBJ1-4, with TRBD1 matching over 8 bases. Trimming at V came to 3 bases and at J to 6 bases, leaving 4 bases not matched to a gene. The germline gives CDR1 SGHNT, CDR2 YYREEE (reference sequence). This CDR3 spans 14 amino acids. In DNA form, the CDR3 reads TGTGCCAGCAGCTCTACAGGGGGGGATGAAAAACTGTTTTTT. Amino acid sequence: CASSSTGGDEKLFF.

This chain uses TRBV7-2 with TRBJ2-7, with a possible D match to TRBD2 (6 bases). CDR1 is SGHTA and CDR2 is FQGNSA in the germline V gene. The CDR3 covers 15 residues. The ends were cut back, 2 bases at V and 3 bases at J, with 14 bases in the middle. In nucleotides, the CDR3 is TGTGCCAGCAGCTTACAATCGGGACTTTTCTACGAGCAGTACTTC. Translation gives CASSLQSGLFYEQYF.

The rearrangement joins TRBV11-2 to TRBJ2-2, with 9 bases fitting TRBD2. V shed 6 bases, J shed 0 bases, and the junction held 11 bases outside the gene matches. The CDR3 is 18 residues long. Germline V gene sequence: CDR1 SGHAT, CDR2 FQNNGV. CDR3 sequence reads: CASRKLAGTNTNTGELFF. Here the CDR3 DNA reads TGTGCCAGCAGAAAGCTAGCGGGGACCAACACGAACACCGGGGAGCTGTTTTTT.

This chain uses TRBV21-1 with TRBJ1-1; TRBD1, the table's D call, lacks a check against the DNA. TRBV21-1 is designated a pseudogene. The length of the CDR3 is 15 residues. The CDR3 nucleotides read TGTGCCAGCAGCAAAGGTGGGGGCCTGAGGACTGAAGCTTTCTTT. Its protein is CASSKGGGLRTEAFF.

V is TRBV19 and J is TRBJ1-1, with 7 bases aligning to TRBD1. Germline lookup yields CDR1 LNHDA and CDR2 SQIVND (reference sequence). The junction had 12 bases not matched to a gene; V was cut back by 0 bases and J by 5 bases. The CDR3 spans 17 residues. The CDR3 region is CASSIEGRTGLKTEAFF. CDR3 DNA sequence: TGTGCCAGTAGTATAGAGGGGAGGACAGGTCTTAAGACTGAAGCTTTCTTT.

The chain joins TRBV6-4 to TRBJ2-2; no definite D call. Trimming left V 4 bases short and J 1 base short, with 4 bases between. CDR3 length equals 13 residues. The V gene's germline CDR1 is MRHNA and CDR2 SNTAGT. This CDR3 reads CASSAGNTGELFF. CDR3 DNA: TGTGCCAGCAGTGCAGGGAACACCGGGGAGCTGTTTTTT.

The rearrangement links TRBV5-1 to TRBJ1-1, with 7 bases that match TRBD1. Losses at the gene ends were 4 bases for V and 4 bases for J; bases not matched to a gene: 7. The CDR3 is 14 amino acids. CDR1 and CDR2 (germline): SGHRS, YFSETQ. The CDR3: CASSNKTGTTEAFF. CDR3 nucleotide sequence: TGCGCCAGCAGCAACAAGACAGGGACCACTGAAGCTTTCTTT.

This sequence joins TRBV7-2 and TRBJ2-7; D gene uncertain. The V gene's germline CDR1 is SGHTA and CDR2 FQGNSA. Trimming removed 2 bases from V and 1 base from J, with 9 bases in between. The CDR3 extends over 14 amino acids. This CDR3 is CASSLTEVSYEQYF. The CDR3 nucleotides are TGTGCCAGCAGCTTAACTGAGGTTTCCTACGAGCAGTACTTC.

This chain connects TRBV10-3 to TRBJ1-2, with D possibly matching TRBD1 (5 bases). Germline loops: CDR1 ENHRY, CDR2 SYGVKD. The CDR3 loop spans 14 amino acids. V was trimmed by 3 bases and J by 0 bases, leaving 8 bases between them. The CDR3 sequence: CAISEQEANYGYTF. In DNA form, the CDR3 reads TGTGCCATCAGTGAACAGGAAGCTAACTATGGCTACACCTTC.

The chain is built from TRBV5-1 and TRBJ2-3; 10 bases fit TRBD2. Germline values: CDR1 SGHRS, CDR2 YFSETQ. V shed 1 base, J shed 1 base, and the junction held 3 bases outside the gene matches. The length of the CDR3 is 16 residues. The CDR3 sequence: CASSLILAGGTDTQYF. In nucleotides, the CDR3 is TGCGCCAGCAGCTTGATCCTAGCGGGGGGCACAGATACGCAGTATTTT.

A single count supports this clone. The V and J genes are TRBV28 and TRBJ1-1; 8 bases map to TRBD1. Trimming cost V 4 bases and J 1 base; bases outside gene matches: 5. This CDR3 is 15 amino acids long. Germline CDR1 and CDR2: MDHEN and SYDVKM. The CDR3 DNA is TGTGCCAGCAGTTCCCCGGGACAGGCGAACACTGAAGCTTTCTTT. Its protein is CASSSPGQANTEAFF.

The gene calls are TRBV7-6 and TRBJ2-7, with D hard to call. Between the trimmed V and J ends, which lost 2 bases and 9 bases, there was a span of 8 bases. CDR3 size: 11 residues. Germline CDR1 reads SGHVS; CDR2 reads FNYEAQ. The CDR3 is CASSLNLGQYF. The CDR3 DNA is TGTGCCAGCAGCTTAAATCTAGGGCAGTACTTC.

V usage is TRBV9 and J usage is TRBJ2-1; possibly TRBD1 for D (5 bases). The CDR3 consists of 15 residues. The V end was cut by 4 bases, the J end by 3 bases, with 14 bases between. CDR1 and CDR2 from the germline V gene are SGDLS and YYNGEE. The CDR3 DNA reads as TGTGCCAGCAGCCCAAGTGGAAGGGGCTACAATGAGCAGTTCTTC. As protein: CASSPSGRGYNEQFF.

This chain uses TRBV6-1 with TRBJ1-6, with 10 bases fitting TRBD1. CDR3 length equals 15 residues. Germline CDR1 is MNHNS and CDR2 is SASEGT. V shed 3 bases and J 9 bases; nucleotides not matched to a gene: 5. The CDR3 here is CASSDGQGEGSPLHF. The CDR3 nucleotides are TGTGCCAGCAGTGATGGACAGGGGGAGGGTTCACCCCTCCACTTT.

The chain uses TRBV5-1 and TRBJ2-3, with D tentatively TRBD1 (6 bases). Germline loops: CDR1 SGHRS, CDR2 YFSETQ. This CDR3 has 16 amino acids. Trimming left V 2 bases short and J 2 bases short, with 15 bases between. CDR3 coding DNA: TGCGCCAGCAGCTTCTCGGTGACAGGAGCCACAGATACGCAGTATTTT. Translating it yields CASSFSVTGATDTQYF.

The rearrangement links TRBV10-3 to TRBJ1-4, with D possibly TRBD1 on 5 matching bases. The V end lost 3 bases, the J end lost 8 bases, and 13 bases lay between the germline ends. The CDR3 length is 14 residues. Germline V gene lookup returns CDR1 ENHRY and CDR2 SYGVKD. The CDR3 loop is CAISDLDIREKLFF. The CDR3 DNA follows: TGTGCCATCAGTGACTTGGACATAAGGGAAAAACTGTTTTTT.

The genes are TRBV9 and TRBJ1-1; 8 bases match TRBD1. Germline-derived CDR1 and CDR2 are SGDLS and YYNGEE. V was clipped by 4 bases and J by 10 bases; unmatched bases: 9. The CDR3 spans 13 residues. In DNA, the CDR3 is TGTGCCAGCAGCCCAGGGGGACAGGCGGGAGCTTTCTTT. Encoded protein: CASSPGGQAGAFF. Complete variable domain (other parts from reference TRBV9 and TRBJ1-1): DSGVTQTPKHLITATGQRVTLRCSPRSGDLSVYWYQQSLDQGLQFLIQYYNGEERAKGNILERFSAQQFPDLHSELNLSSLELGDSALYFCASSPGGQAGAFFGQGTRLTVV.